The present T cell receptor (beta chain) was sequenced within a study of CD8 T cells in ankylosing spondylitis. Notes on the study in general: Matched ankylosing spondylitis synovial fluid reportedly showed significant enrichment of disease-linked clones. Ankylosing spondylitis blood appeared to carry a characteristic TCR beta motif of roughly eight highly homologous variants.

This clonotype was picked up many times. Its cognate antigen is unknown. V shed 4 bases and J 3 bases; nucleotides not matched to a gene: 17. The CDR3 extends over 19 amino acids. Germline CDR1 is MNHEY and CDR2 is SVGAGI. A single record per CDR3 protein comes from TCRdb applying MiXCR to the 5' RACE reads. This sample yields fewer than 550,000 distinct CDR3 sequences, of which over 4% are seen a single time; roughly 3.2% belongs to the top ten. This chain links TRBV6-5 with TRBJ2-7, with 11 nucleotides matching TRBD2. Material for sequencing was blood, either unsorted or a sorted T cell fraction (not recorded which). This sequence originates from a male donor with ankylosing spondylitis. In nucleotides, the CDR3 is TGTGCCAGCAGTTCCAGAAAGGGGAGTACTAGCGGGAGTTACTACGAGCAGTACTTC. Residues: CASSSRKGSTSGSYYEQYF.